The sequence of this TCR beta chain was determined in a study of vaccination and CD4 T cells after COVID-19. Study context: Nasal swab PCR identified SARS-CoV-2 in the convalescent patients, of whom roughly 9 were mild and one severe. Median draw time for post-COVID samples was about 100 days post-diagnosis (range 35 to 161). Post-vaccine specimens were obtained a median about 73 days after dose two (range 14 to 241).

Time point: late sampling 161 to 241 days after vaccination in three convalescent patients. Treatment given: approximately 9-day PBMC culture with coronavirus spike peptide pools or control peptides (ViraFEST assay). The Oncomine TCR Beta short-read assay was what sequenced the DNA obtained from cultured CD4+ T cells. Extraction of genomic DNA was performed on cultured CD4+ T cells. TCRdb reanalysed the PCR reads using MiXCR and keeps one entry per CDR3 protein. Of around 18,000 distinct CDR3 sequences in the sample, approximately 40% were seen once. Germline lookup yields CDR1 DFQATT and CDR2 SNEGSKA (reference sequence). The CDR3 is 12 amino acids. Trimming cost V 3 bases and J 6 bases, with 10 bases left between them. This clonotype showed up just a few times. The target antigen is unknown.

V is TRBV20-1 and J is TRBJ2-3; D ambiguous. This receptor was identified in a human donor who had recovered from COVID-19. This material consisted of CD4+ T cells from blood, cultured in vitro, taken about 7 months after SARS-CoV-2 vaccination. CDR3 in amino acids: CSASHLPDTQYF. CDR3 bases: TGCAGTGCTAGTCACCTTCCCGATACGCAGTATTTT.